Presented here are 2 T cell receptor beta chains from one specimen sequenced in a study of T cells in Graves' hyperthyroidism and ophthalmopathy. What was amplified from RNA transcripts were TCR beta CDR3 regions. In the first-round RT-PCR of the TCR CDR3, the HTBI primer set was used. TCRdb re-called the multiplex PCR reads with MiXCR, one entry per CDR3 protein. The sample holds about 350,000 distinct CDR3 sequences; 15% to 20% are singletons and the top ten take about 16%. Sequencing was done on a sample of blood. The receptors were sampled from a middle-aged woman with Graves' ophthalmopathy.

The sample holds many counts of this clonotype. The chain is built from TRBV18 and TRBJ1-1; possibly TRBD1 for D (5 bases). Trimming took 3 bases from V and 1 from J, leaving 12 bases between them. The CDR3 covers 15 residues. Germline V gives CDR1 KGHSH, CDR2 LQKENI. The CDR3 bases are TGTGCCAGCTCACCGGTTGCTGGGGGGAACACTGAAGCTTTCTTT. Protein: CASSPVAGGNTEAFF.

This clonotype occurred a few times. This sequence joins TRBV4-1 and TRBJ2-7, with 13 bases lining up with TRBD2. From germline, CDR1 is MGHRA and CDR2 YSYEKL. The CDR3 covers 20 residues. V shed 3 bases and J 3 bases; nucleotides not matched to a gene: 17. As DNA, the CDR3 is TGCGCCAGCAGCCAGCTTCCGGGACTAGCGGGATCCGGGACCCTCTACGAGCAGTACTTC. This gives the protein CASSQLPGLAGSGTLYEQYF.